The 19 T cell receptor beta chains below were found in one sample sequenced in a study of shared T cell receptors in the human thymus. The repertoire was sequenced with immunoSEQ multiplex PCR; TCRdb's copy has only in-frame clones and lacks some. The profile shows 500,000 to 750,000 clones, 88% of them singletons. The sample was also reused in another study, on human thymus T cells.

The sequencing input was thymocytes. The receptors derive from a boy younger than two with a congenital heart defect.

This clone was detected once. V usage is TRBV10-3 and J usage is TRBJ2-1, with D perhaps matching TRBD1 (6 bases). The ends were cut back, 2 bases at V and 2 bases at J, with 13 bases in the middle. This CDR3 is built from 16 residues. In germline, CDR1 is ENHRY, CDR2 SYGVKD. CDR3 nucleotides: TGTGCCATCAGTGAGATCGGGGACAAAGCCTACAATGAGCAGTTCTTC. This sequence encodes CAISEIGDKAYNEQFF.

This clone was detected once. The V gene is TRBV18, the J gene TRBJ1-5; 7 nucleotides match TRBD1. Germline CDR1 reads KGHSH; CDR2 reads LQKENI. V shed 2 bases, J shed 5 bases, and the junction held 6 bases outside the gene matches. CDR3 size: 15 residues. The DNA for the CDR3 is TGTGCCAGCTCACCAAGTGGACAGGAAGATCAGCCCCAGCATTTT. This sequence encodes CASSPSGQEDQPQHF.

V and J are TRBV10-3 and TRBJ1-3; tentatively, D is TRBD1 (6 bases). V was cut by 0 bases and J by 8 bases, with 11 bases left in between. Per germline, CDR1 ENHRY and CDR2 SYGVKD. The CDR3 contains 14 residues. The CDR3 sequence is CAISESSGGYTIYF. The CDR3 region has the DNA TGTGCCATCAGTGAGTCATCGGGGGGCTACACCATATATTTT.

The chain couples TRBV6-6 to TRBJ1-4, with 7 bases matching TRBD1. V was clipped by 6 bases and J by 12 bases; unmatched bases: 16. The CDR3 loop spans 15 amino acids. Germline V gene lookup returns CDR1 MNHNY and CDR2 SVGAGI (reference sequence). The DNA for the CDR3 is TGTGCCAGCAGAAACAGGGGTCTTAATCGGAGAGAACTGTTTTTT. Translated, it gives CASRNRGLNRRELFF.

The genes are TRBV6-5 and TRBJ2-5, with D perhaps matching TRBD1 (7 bases). The CDR3 is 13 amino acids. CDR1 is MNHEY, CDR2 SVGAGI, per germline. Trimming took off 4 bases at V and 5 bases at J, with 11 bases between the two ends. This CDR3 reads CASSSPGGETQYF. The CDR3 DNA sequence: TGTGCCAGCAGTTCACCAGGGGGGGAGACCCAGTACTTC.

The gene calls are TRBV5-1 and TRBJ2-3, with TRBD2 matching 8 bases. Germline lookup yields CDR1 SGHRS and CDR2 YFSETQ. This CDR3 contains 18 residues. The V and J ends lost 0 bases and 4 bases, in that order; junction bases with no gene match: 13. The CDR3 region is CASSLAASGSYHADTQYF. Written as DNA, the CDR3 is TGCGCCAGCAGCTTGGCGGCTAGCGGGTCTTATCACGCAGATACGCAGTATTTT.

The V gene is TRBV5-1, the J gene TRBJ2-1, with D tentatively TRBD2 (6 bases). Germline V CDR1 and CDR2: SGHRS, YFSETQ. Trimming left V 0 bases short and J 2 bases short, with 12 bases between. The CDR3 has 16 residues. DNA of the CDR3: TGCGCCAGCAGCTTGGGGGTCGGAGGGGCCTACAATGAGCAGTTCTTC. Residues: CASSLGVGGAYNEQFF.

This clone has just one count. The gene calls are TRBV9 and TRBJ2-7; 14 nucleotides line up with TRBD2. The CDR3 has 17 residues. The germline CDR1 and CDR2 sequences are SGDLS and YYNGEE. Trimming took 4 bases from V and 2 from J; bases not matched to a gene: 8. This CDR3 is CASSPPGTSGRTYEQYF. The CDR3 DNA reads as TGTGCCAGCAGCCCTCCCGGGACTAGCGGGAGAACCTACGAGCAGTACTTC. Supplemented by reference TRBV9 and TRBJ2-7, the full variable domain reads DSGVTQTPKHLITATGQRVTLRCSPRSGDLSVYWYQQSLDQGLQFLIQYYNGEERAKGNILERFSAQQFPDLHSELNLSSLELGDSALYFCASSPPGTSGRTYEQYFGPGTRLTVT.

This chain connects TRBV2 to TRBJ1-2, with 8 bases identical to TRBD1. With 6 bases clipped from V and 7 bases from J, the junction kept 4 bases outside the gene matches. The CDR3 is 12 amino acids. The germline V gene encodes CDR1 SNHLY and CDR2 FYNNEI. CDR3 sequence: CASRQGASGYTF. CDR3 bases: TGTGCCAGCAGGCAGGGGGCGAGTGGCTACACCTTC.

The chain couples TRBV6-5 to TRBJ2-5, with D unclear. Germline-derived CDR1 and CDR2 are MNHEY and SVGAGI. V shed 2 bases and J shed 3 bases, with 13 bases lying between them. The CDR3 sequence is 15 residues long. The CDR3: CASSYRYKSKETQYF. The CDR3 DNA reads TGTGCCAGCAGTTACCGATACAAATCCAAAGAGACCCAGTACTTC.

This clone occurred once. The J gene is TRBJ2-1, the V gene TRBV2; 9 bases fit TRBD2. The CDR3 runs 15 residues. Unmatched junction bases numbered 5, after V lost 1 base and J lost 7 bases. CDR1 and CDR2 (germline): SNHLY, FYNNEI. The CDR3 is CASSEELAGKNEQFF. DNA for the CDR3: TGTGCCAGCAGTGAAGAACTAGCGGGCAAAAATGAGCAGTTCTTC.

In this sample, this clone turned up a few times. The chain combines TRBV4-2 with TRBJ2-7, with 11 positions matching TRBD1. CDR3 length: 15 residues. Germline V gene sequence: CDR1 LGHNA, CDR2 YNFKEQ. With V trimmed by 5 bases and J by 4 bases, 7 bases remained unmatched. The CDR3 nucleotides are TGTGCCAGCAGCGTCCGGACAGGGGGCGCTTACGAGCAGTACTTC. This translates into CASSVRTGGAYEQYF.

The chain couples TRBV28 to TRBJ1-5; no firm D call. This CDR3 has 18 amino acids. Trimming took off 6 bases at V and 5 bases at J, with 26 bases between the two ends. Germline V gene data show CDR1 as MDHEN and CDR2 as SYDVKM. The CDR3 is CASSPTPGPKLRYQPQHF. The CDR3 DNA is TGTGCCAGCAGCCCAACCCCGGGTCCCAAGCTAAGGTATCAGCCCCAGCATTTT. Full variable domain (rest looked up from reference TRBV28 and TRBJ1-5): DVKVTQSSRYLVKRTGEKVFLECVQDMDHENMFWYRQDPGLGLRLIYFSYDVKMKEKGDIPEGYSVSREKKERFSLILESASTNQTSMYLCASSPTPGPKLRYQPQHFGDGTRLSIL.

The V and J genes are TRBV25-1 and TRBJ2-1, with 8 bases that match TRBD2. Germline CDR1 and CDR2: MGHDK and SYGVNS. The ends lost 2 bases at V and 1 base at J; junction bases unmatched: 10. The CDR3 covers 18 residues. CDR3 DNA: TGTGCCAGCAGTGAAGGGGTTCCGACTAGCGCATCCTACAATGAGCAGTTCTTC. It specifies CASSEGVPTSASYNEQFF.

The V gene is TRBV5-4, the J gene TRBJ2-1; the match to TRBD2 covers 9 bases. Germline values: CDR1 SGHNT, CDR2 YYREEE (reference sequence). V shed 1 base and J 10 bases; nucleotides not matched to a gene: 9. This CDR3 has 15 amino acids. The CDR3 sequence is CASSLKTSGFGEQFF. CDR3 DNA: TGTGCCAGCAGCTTGAAAACTAGCGGGTTCGGGGAGCAGTTCTTC.

V usage is TRBV5-1 and J usage is TRBJ2-1, with unresolved D. Trimming took 5 bases from V and 2 from J, leaving 11 bases between them. The CDR3 runs to 14 residues. The germline gives CDR1 SGHRS, CDR2 YFSETQ. In DNA form, the CDR3 reads TGCGCCAGCAGTCCTCTTTCTCCCTACAATGAGCAGTTCTTC. Protein product: CASSPLSPYNEQFF.

The chain links TRBV13 to TRBJ2-7, with TRBD2 identical over 8 bases. The CDR3 length is 16 residues. CDR1 is PRHDT and CDR2 is FYEKMQ in the germline V gene (reference sequence). The junction had 12 bases not matched to a gene; V was cut back by 6 bases and J by 2 bases. CDR3 in amino acids: CASSSSGSHSPYEQYF. The CDR3 nucleotides read TGTGCCAGCAGTTCCAGCGGGAGTCATAGCCCCTACGAGCAGTACTTC.

This chain joins TRBV10-3 and TRBJ2-1; 7 positions agree with TRBD2. In germline, CDR1 is ENHRY, CDR2 SYGVKD. J was trimmed by 6 bases and V by 2 bases; bases with no gene match: 4. The CDR3 has 14 amino acids. The DNA for the CDR3 is TGTGCCATCAGTGAGGGGGAGGGTGTCAATGAGCAGTTCTTC. Its protein product is CAISEGEGVNEQFF.

This rearrangement joins TRBV21-1 to TRBJ2-7; the DNA was not compared with TRBD2, the D call given in the table. TRBV21-1 is annotated as a pseudogene. This CDR3 comprises 15 residues. The chain's CDR3 is CASSRLAERGGEQYF. The CDR3 DNA follows: TGTGCCAGCAGCAGACTAGCGGAGCGAGGCGGGGAGCAGTACTTC.